This paragraph reports one TCR beta chain. The sample belongs to a study of cytomegalovirus exposure and HLA in healthy donors. The primer mix had 60 Vbeta and 13 Jbeta primers. Libraries were prepared by immunoSEQ multiplex PCR; TCRdb keeps only in-frame clonotypes and omits some of them. Seen here are approximately 140,000 clones, 79% observed once, and the top ten hold 6% to 6.5%. The CDR3 has 16 amino acids. CDR1 is SEHNR, CDR2 FQNEAQ, per germline (reference sequence). With 2 bases clipped from V and 5 bases from J, the junction kept 9 bases outside the gene matches. The receptor was derived from a man aged 45-65 years in good health and CMV-seropositive. The sequenced sample was PBMCs. This chain connects TRBV7-9 to TRBJ1-5; 7 nucleotides line up with TRBD1. The CDR3 loop reads CASSLSTGRRYQPQHF. CDR3 bases: TGTGCCAGCAGCTTATCGACAGGGCGGCGGTATCAGCCCCAGCATTTT.